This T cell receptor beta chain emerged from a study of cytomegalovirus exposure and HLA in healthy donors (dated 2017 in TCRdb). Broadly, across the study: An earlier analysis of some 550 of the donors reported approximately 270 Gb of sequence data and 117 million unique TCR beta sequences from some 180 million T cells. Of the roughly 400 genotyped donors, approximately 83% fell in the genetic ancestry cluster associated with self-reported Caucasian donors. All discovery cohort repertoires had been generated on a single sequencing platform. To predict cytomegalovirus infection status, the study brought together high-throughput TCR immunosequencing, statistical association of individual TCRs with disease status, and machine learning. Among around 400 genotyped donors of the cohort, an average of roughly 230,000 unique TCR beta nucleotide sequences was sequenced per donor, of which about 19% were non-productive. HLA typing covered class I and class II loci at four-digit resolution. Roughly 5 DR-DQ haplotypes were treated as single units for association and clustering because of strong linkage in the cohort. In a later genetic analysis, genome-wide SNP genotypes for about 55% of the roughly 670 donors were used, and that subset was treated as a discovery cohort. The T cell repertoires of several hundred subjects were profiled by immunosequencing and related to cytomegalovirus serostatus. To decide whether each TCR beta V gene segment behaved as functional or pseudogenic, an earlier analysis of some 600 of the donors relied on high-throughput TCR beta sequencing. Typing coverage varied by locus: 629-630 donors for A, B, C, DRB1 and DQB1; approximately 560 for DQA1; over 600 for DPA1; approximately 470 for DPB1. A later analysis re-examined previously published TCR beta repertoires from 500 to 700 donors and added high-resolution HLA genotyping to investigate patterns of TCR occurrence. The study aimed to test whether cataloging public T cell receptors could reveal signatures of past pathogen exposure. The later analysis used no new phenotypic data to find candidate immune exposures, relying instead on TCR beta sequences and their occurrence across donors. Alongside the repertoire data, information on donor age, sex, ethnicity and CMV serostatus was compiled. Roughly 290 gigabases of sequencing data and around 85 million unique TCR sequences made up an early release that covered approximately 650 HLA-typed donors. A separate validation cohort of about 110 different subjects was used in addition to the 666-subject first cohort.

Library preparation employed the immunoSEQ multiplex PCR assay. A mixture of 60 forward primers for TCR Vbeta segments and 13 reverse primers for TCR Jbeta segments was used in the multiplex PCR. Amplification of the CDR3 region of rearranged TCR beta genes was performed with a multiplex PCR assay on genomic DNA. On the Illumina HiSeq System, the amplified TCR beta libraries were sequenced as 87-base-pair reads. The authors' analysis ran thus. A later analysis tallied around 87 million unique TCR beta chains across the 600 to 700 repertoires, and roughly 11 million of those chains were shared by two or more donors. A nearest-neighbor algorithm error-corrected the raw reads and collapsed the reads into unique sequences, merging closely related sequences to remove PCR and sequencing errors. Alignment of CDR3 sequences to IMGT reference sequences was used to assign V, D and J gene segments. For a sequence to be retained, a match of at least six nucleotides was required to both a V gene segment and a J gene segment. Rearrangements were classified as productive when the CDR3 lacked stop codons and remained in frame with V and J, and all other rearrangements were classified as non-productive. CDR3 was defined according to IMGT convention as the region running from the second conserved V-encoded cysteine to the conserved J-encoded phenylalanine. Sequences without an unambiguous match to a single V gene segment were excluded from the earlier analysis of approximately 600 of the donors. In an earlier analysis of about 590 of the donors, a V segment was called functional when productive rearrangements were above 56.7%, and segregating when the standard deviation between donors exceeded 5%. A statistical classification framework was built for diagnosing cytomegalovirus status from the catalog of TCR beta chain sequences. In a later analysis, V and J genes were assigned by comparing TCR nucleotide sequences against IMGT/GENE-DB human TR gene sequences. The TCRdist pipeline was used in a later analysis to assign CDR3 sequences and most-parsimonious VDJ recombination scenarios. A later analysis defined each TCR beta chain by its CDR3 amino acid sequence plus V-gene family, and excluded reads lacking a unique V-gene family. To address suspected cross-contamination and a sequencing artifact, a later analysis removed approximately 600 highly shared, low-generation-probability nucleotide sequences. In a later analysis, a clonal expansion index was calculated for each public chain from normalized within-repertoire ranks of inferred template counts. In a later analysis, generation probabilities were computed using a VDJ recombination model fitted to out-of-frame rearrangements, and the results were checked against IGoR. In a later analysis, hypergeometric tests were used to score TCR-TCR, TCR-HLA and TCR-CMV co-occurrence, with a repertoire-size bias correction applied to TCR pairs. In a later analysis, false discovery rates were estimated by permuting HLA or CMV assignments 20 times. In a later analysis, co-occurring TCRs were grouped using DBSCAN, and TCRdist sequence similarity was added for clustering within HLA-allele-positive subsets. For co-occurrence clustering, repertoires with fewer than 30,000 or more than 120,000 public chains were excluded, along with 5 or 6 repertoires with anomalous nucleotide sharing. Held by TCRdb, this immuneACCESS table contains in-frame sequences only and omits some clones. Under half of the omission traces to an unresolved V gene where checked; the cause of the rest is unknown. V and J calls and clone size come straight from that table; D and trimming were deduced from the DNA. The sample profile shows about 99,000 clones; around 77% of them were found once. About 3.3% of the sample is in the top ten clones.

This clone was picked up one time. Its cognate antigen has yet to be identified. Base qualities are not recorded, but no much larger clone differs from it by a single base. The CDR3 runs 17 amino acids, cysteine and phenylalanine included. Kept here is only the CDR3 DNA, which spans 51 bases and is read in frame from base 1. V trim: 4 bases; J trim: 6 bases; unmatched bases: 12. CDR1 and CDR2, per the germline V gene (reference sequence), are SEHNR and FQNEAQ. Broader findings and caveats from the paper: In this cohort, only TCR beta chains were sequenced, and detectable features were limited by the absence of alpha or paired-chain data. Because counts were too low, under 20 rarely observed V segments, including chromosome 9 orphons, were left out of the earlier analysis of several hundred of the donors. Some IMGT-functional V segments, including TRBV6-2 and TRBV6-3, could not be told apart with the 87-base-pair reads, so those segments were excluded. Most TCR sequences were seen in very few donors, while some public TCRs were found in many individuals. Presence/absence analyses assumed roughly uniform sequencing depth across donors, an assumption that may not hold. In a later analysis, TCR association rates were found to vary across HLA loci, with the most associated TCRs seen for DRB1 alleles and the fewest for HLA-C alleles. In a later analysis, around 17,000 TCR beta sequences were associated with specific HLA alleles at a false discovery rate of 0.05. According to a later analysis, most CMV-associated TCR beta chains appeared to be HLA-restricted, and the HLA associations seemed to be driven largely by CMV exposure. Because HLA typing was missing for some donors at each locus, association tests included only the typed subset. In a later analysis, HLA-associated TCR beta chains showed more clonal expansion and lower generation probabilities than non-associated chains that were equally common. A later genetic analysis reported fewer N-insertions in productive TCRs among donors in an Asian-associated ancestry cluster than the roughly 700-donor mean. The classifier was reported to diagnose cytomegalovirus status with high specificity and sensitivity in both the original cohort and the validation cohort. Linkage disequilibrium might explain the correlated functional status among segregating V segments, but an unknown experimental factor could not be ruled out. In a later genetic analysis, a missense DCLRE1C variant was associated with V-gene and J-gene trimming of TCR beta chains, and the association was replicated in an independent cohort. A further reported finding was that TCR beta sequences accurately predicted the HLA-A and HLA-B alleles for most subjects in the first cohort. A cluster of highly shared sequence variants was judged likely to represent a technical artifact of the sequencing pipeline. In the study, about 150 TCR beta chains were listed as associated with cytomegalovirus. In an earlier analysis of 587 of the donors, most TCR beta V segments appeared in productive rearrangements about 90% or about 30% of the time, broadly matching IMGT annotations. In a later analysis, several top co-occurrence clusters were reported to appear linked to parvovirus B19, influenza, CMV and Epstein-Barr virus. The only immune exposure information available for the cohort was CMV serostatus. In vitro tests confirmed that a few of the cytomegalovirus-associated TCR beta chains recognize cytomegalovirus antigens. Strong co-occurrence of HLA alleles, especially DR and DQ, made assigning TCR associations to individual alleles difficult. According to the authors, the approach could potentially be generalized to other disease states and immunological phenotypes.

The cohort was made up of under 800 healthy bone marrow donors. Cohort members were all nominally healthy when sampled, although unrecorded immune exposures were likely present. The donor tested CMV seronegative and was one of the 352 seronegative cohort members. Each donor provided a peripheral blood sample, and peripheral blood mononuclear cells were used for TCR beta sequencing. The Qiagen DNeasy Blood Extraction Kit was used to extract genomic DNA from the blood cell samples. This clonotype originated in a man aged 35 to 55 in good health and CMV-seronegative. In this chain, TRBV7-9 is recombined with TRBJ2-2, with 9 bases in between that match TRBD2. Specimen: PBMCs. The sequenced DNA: TGTGCCAGCAGCTCGGACGCGGGGGGGGTTGGAGCCGGGGAGCTGTTTTTT. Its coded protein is CASSSDAGGVGAGELFF.